The 8 T cell receptor beta chains listed next were all sequenced from one sample in a study of blood T cell repertoires in COVID-19. Assay: immunoSEQ multiplex PCR; the TCRdb copy retains only in-frame clones and omits some. The repertoire includes approximately 61,000 clones, around 87% of them detected once, and roughly 14% sits in the top ten. Sequenced: peripheral blood. The receptor set was obtained from a human donor in a cohort sampled during active COVID-19.

The genes are TRBV10-1 and TRBJ2-7; no reliable D call. The CDR3 contains 14 residues. Trimming stripped 0 bases from V and 4 bases from J, with 10 bases between. In germline, CDR1 is WNHNN, CDR2 SYGVQD (reference sequence). CDR3 in amino acids: CASSESKLTYEQYF. The CDR3, as DNA: TGCGCCAGCAGTGAGTCGAAGTTAACATACGAGCAGTACTTC.

The chain carries TRBV27 and TRBJ2-1; no clear D gene. This CDR3 region has 13 residues. The V and J ends lost 2 bases and 7 bases respectively, with 9 bases between them. Per the germline V gene, CDR1 is MNHEY and CDR2 is SMNVEV (reference sequence). The CDR3 nucleotides read TGTGCCAGCAGTTTAACGGGTGGGAATGAGCAGTTCTTC. Translated: CASSLTGGNEQFF.

The V and J genes are TRBV27 and TRBJ2-7; TRBD1 matches 9 bases. V dropped 6 bases and J dropped 3; count of bases not matched to a gene: 6. This CDR3 has 14 residues. The germline gives CDR1 MNHEY, CDR2 SMNVEV (reference sequence). The CDR3, as DNA: TGTGCCAGCAGCCGACAGGGACAGGGCTACGAGCAGTACTTC. It translates to CASSRQGQGYEQYF.

V is TRBV5-6 and J is TRBJ1-6, with D unresolved. CDR1 is SGHDT, CDR2 YYEEEE, per germline. The CDR3 has 12 amino acids. V gave up 4 bases and J gave up 7 bases, with 6 bases separating them. CDR3 residues: CASSLSNSPLHF. As DNA, the CDR3 is TGTGCCAGCAGCCTGTCGAATTCACCCCTCCACTTT.

The CDR3: CASSLATDEQYF. As DNA, the CDR3 is TGTGCCAGCAGCTTGGCTACGGACGAGCAGTACTTC. The rearrangement links TRBV5-4 to TRBJ2-7; no clear D gene. Trimming removed 0 bases at V and 5 bases at J, with 6 bases between. Germline-derived CDR1 and CDR2 are SGHNT and YYREEE (reference sequence). The length of the CDR3 is 12 residues.

The chain combines TRBV5-8 with TRBJ2-3, with a weak D call TRBD1 (6 bases). V was trimmed by 1 base and J by 0 bases, leaving 15 bases between them. The CDR3 consists of 17 residues. CDR1 and CDR2 from the germline V gene are SGHTS and YDEGEE. The chain's CDR3 is CASSLSVRTVSTDTQYF. CDR3 DNA sequence: TGTGCCAGCAGCTTGAGTGTTCGGACAGTTAGCACAGATACGCAGTATTTT.

This rearrangement joins TRBV19 to TRBJ2-4; possibly TRBD2 for D (6 bases). V gave up 1 base and J gave up 7 bases, with 14 bases separating them. From germline, CDR1 is LNHDA and CDR2 SQIVND (reference sequence). This CDR3 has 15 residues. The chain's CDR3 is CASSIVGGVLNIQYF. CDR3 sequence (DNA): TGTGCCAGTAGTATAGTCGGAGGGGTCCTCAACATTCAGTACTTC.

The sample holds a few counts of this clone. V is TRBV11-3 and J is TRBJ1-2; D gene uncertain. The germline V gene has CDR1 SGHNT and CDR2 YENEEA. The CDR3 is 13 amino acids. V lost 1 base and J 8 bases, leaving 11 bases between the germline ends. CDR3 nucleotides: TGTGCCAGCAGCTTAGGTGGCCGCCAGGGCTACACCTTC. Amino acids: CASSLGGRQGYTF.